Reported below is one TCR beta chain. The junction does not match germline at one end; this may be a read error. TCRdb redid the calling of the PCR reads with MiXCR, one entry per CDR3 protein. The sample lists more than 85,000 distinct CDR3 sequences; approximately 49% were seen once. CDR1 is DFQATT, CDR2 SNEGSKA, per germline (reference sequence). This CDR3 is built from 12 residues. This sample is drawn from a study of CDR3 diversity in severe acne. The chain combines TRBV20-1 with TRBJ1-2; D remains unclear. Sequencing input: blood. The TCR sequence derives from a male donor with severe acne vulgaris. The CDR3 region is CSDRFTAYGYTF. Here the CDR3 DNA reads TGCAGTGATAGATTTACTGCCTATGGATACACCTTC.